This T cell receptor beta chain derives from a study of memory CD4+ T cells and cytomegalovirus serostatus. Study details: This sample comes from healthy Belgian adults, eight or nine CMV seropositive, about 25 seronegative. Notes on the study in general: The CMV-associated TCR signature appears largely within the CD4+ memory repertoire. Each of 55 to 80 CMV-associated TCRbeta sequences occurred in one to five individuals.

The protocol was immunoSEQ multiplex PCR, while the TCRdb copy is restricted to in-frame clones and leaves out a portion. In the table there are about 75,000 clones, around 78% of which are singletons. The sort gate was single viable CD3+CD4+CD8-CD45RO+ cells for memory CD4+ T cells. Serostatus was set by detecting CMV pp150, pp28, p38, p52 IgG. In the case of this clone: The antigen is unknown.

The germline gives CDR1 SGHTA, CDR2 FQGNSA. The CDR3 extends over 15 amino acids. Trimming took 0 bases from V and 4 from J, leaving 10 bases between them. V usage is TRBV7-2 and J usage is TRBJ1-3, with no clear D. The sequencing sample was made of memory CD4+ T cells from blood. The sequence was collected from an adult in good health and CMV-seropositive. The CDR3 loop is CASSLAAGAGNTIYF. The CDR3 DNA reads TGTGCCAGCAGCTTAGCCGCAGGAGCGGGAAACACCATATATTTT.